This entry lists 3 T cell receptor beta chains sequenced from one sample in a study of T cells after yellow fever vaccination. In TCRdb, the 5' RACE reads were re-called with MiXCR into one record per CDR3 protein. The table records about 240,000 distinct CDR3 sequences, approximately 3.6% of them present only once. The sample here was PBMCs, taken 15 days after the yellow fever booster vaccination. Receptor source: a man in his late teens or twenties who received the YFV17D yellow fever vaccine.

This clonotype showed up many times. The chain couples TRBV7-2 to TRBJ2-3, with TRBD2 identical over 10 bases. There are 17 residues in the CDR3. Germline-derived CDR1 and CDR2 are SGHTA and FQGNSA. With V trimmed by 5 bases and J by 6 bases, 14 bases remained unmatched. The CDR3 spells CASSKAFLAGVSDTQYF. Written as DNA, the CDR3 is TGTGCCAGCAGCAAAGCCTTTCTAGCGGGGGTGTCGGATACGCAGTATTTT.

This clonotype was seen many times. The chain couples TRBV4-1 to TRBJ2-1, with D uncertain. V dropped 0 bases and J dropped 9 bases, with 15 bases sitting between them. The germline CDR1 and CDR2 sequences are MGHRA and YSYEKL. The CDR3 extends over 15 amino acids. DNA of the CDR3: TGCGCCAGCAGCCAAGAATTAGGGTCCCGCGGTGAGCAGTTCTTC. Its protein product is CASSQELGSRGEQFF.

The sample holds many counts of this clonotype. The chain carries TRBV12-3 or TRBV12-4 and TRBJ1-6; 8 bases match TRBD1. CDR3 length equals 14 residues. The V segment lost 6 bases and the J segment 7 bases; nucleotides outside the gene matches: 5. The CDR3 nucleotides are TGTGCCAGCAGCGAGACAGGGGCCAATTCACCCCTCCACTTT. Its protein product is CASSETGANSPLHF.